This T cell receptor (beta chain) was sequenced in a study of blood T cell repertoires in COVID-19. As for the study in general: The cDNA or gDNA used as material had been derived from T cells, B-cell-depleted T cells, or PBMCs.

As processed by the authors: Reference gene primer amplification gave nucleated cell count estimates. The protocol was immunoSEQ multiplex PCR, while the TCRdb copy is restricted to in-frame clones and leaves out a portion. V and J calls and clone size are given by that table; D and trimming were obtained from the DNA. The table has approximately 300,000 clones, 85% to 90% seen once. The CDR3 is made up of 15 amino acids. The V gene end was trimmed by 0 bases and the J gene end by 3 bases; junction bases not matched to a gene: 2. V and J are TRBV5-3 and TRBJ1-5; TRBD1 aligns across 8 bases. TRBV5-3 is annotated as an ORF whose role is uncertain. The sample was peripheral blood. The receptor was derived from a woman aged 25-40 years with COVID-19, enrolled during active disease. DNA of the CDR3: TGTGCCAGAAGCTTGGCCAGGGGGCTCAATCAGCCCCAGCATTTT. Its translation: CARSLARGLNQPQHF.